Each of the 15 T cell receptor beta chains below was sequenced from the same sample in a study of cytomegalovirus exposure and HLA in healthy donors. The assay was immunoSEQ multiplex PCR, and TCRdb's table has in-frame clones only and misses some. The top ten hold roughly 2% of the sample, which has some 120,000 clones, under 90% seen once. The specimen was PBMCs. The receptors derive from a woman aged 25 to 39 in good health and CMV-seronegative.

The chain is built from TRBV5-1 and TRBJ2-3; 10 bases are a match to TRBD2. Germline-derived CDR1 and CDR2 are SGHRS and YFSETQ. V was clipped by 0 bases and J by 0 bases; unmatched bases: 10. The CDR3 sequence is 19 residues long. The CDR3: CASSLALTLAGVSTDTQYF. CDR3 nucleotides: TGCGCCAGCAGCTTGGCTTTAACGCTAGCGGGGGTGAGCACAGATACGCAGTATTTT.

The CDR3 spells CASSRGGAYNEQFF. CDR3 bases: TGTGCCAGTTCGCGGGGGGGCGCGTACAATGAGCAGTTCTTC. V and J are TRBV19 and TRBJ2-1, with 9 nucleotides matching TRBD2. Germline CDR1 LNHDA, CDR2 SQIVND (reference sequence). Trimming cost V 8 bases and J 4 bases; bases outside gene matches: 6. This CDR3 comprises 14 residues. The whole variable domain, filled in from reference TRBV19 and TRBJ2-1, reads DGGITQSPKYLFRKEGQNVTLSCEQNLNHDAMYWYRQDPGQGLRLIYYSQIVNDFQKGDIAEGYSVSREKKESFPLTVTSAQKNPTAFYLCASSRGGAYNEQFFGPGTRLTVL.

The chain recombines TRBV30 with TRBJ1-3; D uncertain. The CDR3 length is 14 residues. Germline V gene lookup returns CDR1 GTSNPN and CDR2 SVGIG (reference sequence). V was trimmed by 0 bases and J by 4 bases, leaving 10 bases between them. CDR3 sequence (DNA): TGTGCCTGGAGTGTCGGAACTATCGGAAACACCATATATTTT. Encoded protein: CAWSVGTIGNTIYF.

This clone was seen a single time. The chain is built from TRBV5-1 and TRBJ2-7; TRBD1 might be the D (6 bases). V was clipped by 3 bases and J by 2 bases, with 18 bases between them. Germline loops: CDR1 SGHRS, CDR2 YFSETQ. This CDR3 contains 16 residues. Written as DNA, the CDR3 is TGCGCCAGCAGCTGGGATTGGGGGCGGACGGCCTACGAGCAGTACTTC. This codes for CASSWDWGRTAYEQYF.

V gene TRBV7-2 combines with J gene TRBJ2-5; 7 bases are a match to TRBD2. The V gene's germline CDR1 is SGHTA and CDR2 FQGNSA. Trimming cost V 3 bases and J 3 bases; bases outside gene matches: 4. This CDR3 spans 14 amino acids. The CDR3 protein is CASSFRAGEETQYF. CDR3 DNA sequence: TGTGCCAGCAGCTTCCGGGCGGGGGAAGAGACCCAGTACTTC.

V gene TRBV5-6 combines with J gene TRBJ1-6, with 7 bases identical to TRBD1. CDR3 length equals 16 residues. The V and J ends lost 4 bases and 7 bases, in that order; junction bases with no gene match: 11. Germline CDR1 reads SGHDT; CDR2 reads YYEEEE. Here the CDR3 reads CASSDAGGQKNSPLHF. The CDR3 coding sequence is TGTGCCAGCAGCGACGCCGGGGGACAGAAAAATTCACCCCTCCACTTT.

The rearrangement uses TRBV14 and TRBJ1-1; tentatively, D is TRBD1 (6 bases). V shed 0 bases and J shed 4 bases, with 9 bases lying between them. CDR1 and CDR2 (germline): SGHDN, FVKESK. The CDR3 contains 14 residues. This chain's CDR3 is CASSQEQGVTEAFF. CDR3 DNA sequence: TGTGCCAGCAGCCAAGAACAGGGCGTCACTGAAGCTTTCTTT. Full variable domain (outside the CDR3, taken from reference TRBV14 and TRBJ1-1): EAGVTQFPSHSVIEKGQTVTLRCDPISGHDNLYWYRRVMGKEIKFLLHFVKESKQDESGMPNNRFLAERTGGTYSTLKVQPAELEDSGVYFCASSQEQGVTEAFFGQGTRLTVV.

The chain recombines TRBV7-9 with TRBJ2-7, with 7 bases fitting TRBD2. In germline, CDR1 is SEHNR, CDR2 FQNEAQ (reference sequence). The ends lost 0 bases at V and 0 bases at J; junction bases unmatched: 8. The CDR3 covers 17 residues. CDR3 in DNA: TGTGCCAGCAGCTTAGCGCCCCGGGGAGGGGCCTCCTACGAGCAGTACTTC. Translated: CASSLAPRGGASYEQYF.

The chain joins TRBV5-6 to TRBJ2-2; the match to TRBD1 covers 7 bases. V lost 6 bases and J lost 5; bases outside the gene matches: 13. The germline gives CDR1 SGHDT, CDR2 YYEEEE. CDR3 length: 16 residues. This chain's CDR3 is CASNPIRGTVTGELFF. The DNA of the CDR3 is TGTGCCAGCAACCCGATCAGGGGGACAGTTACCGGGGAGCTGTTTTTT. Together with reference TRBV5-6 and TRBJ2-2, the CDR3 gives the full variable domain: DAGVTQSPTHLIKTRGQQVTLRCSPKSGHDTVSWYQQALGQGPQFIFQYYEEEERQRGNFPDRFSGHQFPNYSSELNVNALLLGDSALYLCASNPIRGTVTGELFFGEGSRLTVL.

The genes are TRBV2 and TRBJ1-5; weak D call: TRBD1 (5 bases). There are 14 residues in the CDR3. The germline gives CDR1 SNHLY, CDR2 FYNNEI. V lost 7 bases and J lost 7, with 17 bases in between. The CDR3 nucleotides are TGTGCCAGCAACCCGGACGGGGGTGGGCAGCCCCAGCATTTT. Its translation: CASNPDGGGQPQHF.

The chain carries TRBV7-9 and TRBJ1-6; weak D call: TRBD1 (6 bases). This CDR3 comprises 15 residues. CDR1 is SEHNR and CDR2 is FQNEAQ in the germline V gene (reference sequence). The germline V and J ends were trimmed by 5 bases and 7 bases, with 15 bases remaining between them. CDR3 amino acids: CASSPPDSWNSPLHF. The CDR3 coding sequence is TGTGCCAGCAGCCCCCCGGACAGTTGGAATTCACCCCTCCACTTT.

The genes are TRBV4-3 and TRBJ2-3; 11 nucleotides match TRBD2. CDR3 length equals 17 residues. V was pared by 3 bases and J by 4 bases, with 9 bases of the junction left unmatched. Per germline, CDR1 LGHNA and CDR2 YSLEER. In nucleotides, the CDR3 is TGCGCCAGCAGCCAGGACCTTAGCGGGGGGGCCGCAGATACGCAGTATTTT. Protein product: CASSQDLSGGAADTQYF.

The gene calls are TRBV9 and TRBJ1-2; TRBD1 matches at 8 bases. CDR3 length equals 17 residues. V was pared by 6 bases and J by 2 bases, with 15 bases of the junction left unmatched. CDR1 and CDR2 from the germline V gene are SGDLS and YYNGEE. CDR3 sequence reads: CASTLTPLDRVNYGYTF. CDR3 DNA: TGTGCCAGCACCCTCACACCCCTGGACAGGGTGAACTATGGCTACACCTTC.

This chain links TRBV27 with TRBJ1-2; 8 positions match TRBD1. Germline V gives CDR1 MNHEY, CDR2 SMNVEV (reference sequence). J gave up 8 bases and V 5 bases, and 10 bases lay outside the gene matches. CDR3 size: 14 residues. The CDR3 loop is CASSPVQGARGYTF. In DNA, the CDR3 is TGTGCCAGCAGTCCTGTTCAGGGGGCCAGGGGCTACACCTTC.

The CDR3 region is CASSYSWGTMNTEAFF. The DNA of the CDR3 is TGTGCCAGCAGTTACTCGTGGGGGACAATGAACACTGAAGCTTTCTTT. The chain joins TRBV6-5 to TRBJ1-1, with D possibly TRBD1 on 6 matching bases. Trimming cost V 0 bases and J 0 bases, with 11 bases left between them. This CDR3 comprises 16 residues. Germline CDR1 reads MNHEY; CDR2 reads SVGAGI.